This note documents a single TCR beta chain sequence. Germline loops: CDR1 DFQATT, CDR2 SNEGSKA (reference sequence). The V end lost 4 bases, the J end lost 8 bases, and 11 bases lay between the germline ends. CDR3 length: 11 amino acids. These data are taken from a study of blood T cell repertoires in COVID-19. Study overall: Acute and convalescent COVID-19 samples came from the United States, Italy and Spain.

In the authors' workflow: How many nucleated cells were present was estimated from reference gene primer amplification. Method: immunoSEQ multiplex PCR; TCRdb's copy keeps in-frame clones and lacks some. The V and J calls and clone size were taken over from that table, and D and trimming were inferred from the DNA. The sample consists of about 150,000 clones, around 88% of them appearing once. The specimen was peripheral blood. The chain carries TRBV20-1 and TRBJ1-1; D not certain. The source of this sequence is a human donor in a cohort sampled during active COVID-19. Written as DNA, the CDR3 is TGCAGTGCTAAGCGCACTGCCGAAGCTTTCTTT. Its translation: CSAKRTAEAFF.